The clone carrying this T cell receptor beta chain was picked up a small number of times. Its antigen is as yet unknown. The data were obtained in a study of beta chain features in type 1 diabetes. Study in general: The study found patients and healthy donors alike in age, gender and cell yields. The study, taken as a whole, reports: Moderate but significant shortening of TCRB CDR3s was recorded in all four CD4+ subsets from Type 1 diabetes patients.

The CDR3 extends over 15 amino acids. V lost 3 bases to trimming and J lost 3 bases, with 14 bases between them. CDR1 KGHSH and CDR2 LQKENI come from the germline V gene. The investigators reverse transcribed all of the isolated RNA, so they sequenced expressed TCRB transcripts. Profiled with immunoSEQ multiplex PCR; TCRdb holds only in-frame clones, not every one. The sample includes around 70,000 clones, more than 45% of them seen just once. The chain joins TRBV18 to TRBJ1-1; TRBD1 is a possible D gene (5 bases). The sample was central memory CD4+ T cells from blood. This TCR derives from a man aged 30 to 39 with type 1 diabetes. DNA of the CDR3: TGTGCCAGCTCACCGGCAAGGGGCGGCGACACTGAAGCTTTCTTT. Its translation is CASSPARGGDTEAFF.